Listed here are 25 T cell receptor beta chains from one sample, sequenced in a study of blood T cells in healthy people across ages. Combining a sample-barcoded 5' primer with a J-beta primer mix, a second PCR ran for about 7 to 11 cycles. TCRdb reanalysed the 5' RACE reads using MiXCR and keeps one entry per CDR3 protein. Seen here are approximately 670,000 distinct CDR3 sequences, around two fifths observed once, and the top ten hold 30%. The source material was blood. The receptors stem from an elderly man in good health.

This chain's CDR3 is CASSSWGDNEQFF. The CDR3 nucleotides are TGTGCCAGCAGCTCCTGGGGAGACAATGAGCAGTTCTTC. The chain links TRBV7-2 to TRBJ2-1; the D gene is possibly TRBD2 (5 bases). Deletions cut 4 bases from V and 5 bases from J, with 9 bases between. The CDR3 length is 13 residues. Germline V gives CDR1 SGHTA, CDR2 FQGNSA.

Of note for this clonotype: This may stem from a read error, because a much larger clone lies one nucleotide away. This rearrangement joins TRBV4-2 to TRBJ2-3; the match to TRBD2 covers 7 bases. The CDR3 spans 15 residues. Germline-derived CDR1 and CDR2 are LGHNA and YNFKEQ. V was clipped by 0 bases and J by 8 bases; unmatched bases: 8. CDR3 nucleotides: TGTGCCAGCAGCCAAGAATGGCGCGGGAGAACTACGCAGTATTTT. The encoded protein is CASSQEWRGRTTQYF.

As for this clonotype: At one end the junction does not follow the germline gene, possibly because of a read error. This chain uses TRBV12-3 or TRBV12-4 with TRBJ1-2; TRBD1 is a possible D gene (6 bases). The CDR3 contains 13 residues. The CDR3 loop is CASSTRGNYGYTF. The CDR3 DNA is TGCGCCAGCAGCACCAGGGGTAACTATGGCTACACCTTC.

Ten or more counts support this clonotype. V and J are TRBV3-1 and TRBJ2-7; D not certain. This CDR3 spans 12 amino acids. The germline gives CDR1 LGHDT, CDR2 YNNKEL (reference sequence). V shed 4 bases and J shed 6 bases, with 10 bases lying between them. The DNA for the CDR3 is TGTGCCAGCAGCCGGACCCCGGGCGAGCAGTACTTC. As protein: CASSRTPGEQYF.

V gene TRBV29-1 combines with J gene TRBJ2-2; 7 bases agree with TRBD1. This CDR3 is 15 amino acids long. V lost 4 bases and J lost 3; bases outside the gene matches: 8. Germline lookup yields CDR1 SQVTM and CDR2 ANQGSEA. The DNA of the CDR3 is TGCAGCGTTGCGGGCTTGACAGGGCACACCGGGGAGCTGTTTTTT. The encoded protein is CSVAGLTGHTGELFF.

The CDR3 reads CASSSIQGRTGELFF. The CDR3 coding sequence is TGTGCCAGCAGCTCTATACAGGGGAGGACCGGGGAGCTGTTTTTT. V is TRBV7-7 and J is TRBJ2-2, with a tentative D call TRBD1 (7 bases). The CDR3 runs 15 residues. V lost 4 bases, J lost 5 bases, and 14 bases lay in between. The germline V gene has CDR1 SSHAT and CDR2 FNYEAQ (reference sequence).

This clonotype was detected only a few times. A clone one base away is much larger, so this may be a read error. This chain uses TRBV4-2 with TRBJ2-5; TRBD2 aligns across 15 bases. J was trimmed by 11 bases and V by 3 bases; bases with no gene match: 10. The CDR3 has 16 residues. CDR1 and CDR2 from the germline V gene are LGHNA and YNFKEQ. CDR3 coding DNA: TGTGCCAGCAGCCAGAGGACTAGCGGGGGGGCCGATGAGCAGTACTTC. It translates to CASSQRTSGGADEQYF.

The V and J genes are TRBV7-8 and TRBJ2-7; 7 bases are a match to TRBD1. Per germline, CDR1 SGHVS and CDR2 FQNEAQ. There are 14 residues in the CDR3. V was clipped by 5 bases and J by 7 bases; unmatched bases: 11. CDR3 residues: CASSPWTGRSEQYF. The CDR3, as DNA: TGTGCCAGCAGCCCGTGGACAGGCCGGTCTGAGCAGTACTTC.

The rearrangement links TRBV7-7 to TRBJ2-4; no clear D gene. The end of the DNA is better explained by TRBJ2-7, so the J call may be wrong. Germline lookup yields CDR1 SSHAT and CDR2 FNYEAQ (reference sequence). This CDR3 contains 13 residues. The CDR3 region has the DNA TGTGCCAGCAGCCGAACGACTGACTACGAGCAGTACTTC. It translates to CASSRTTDYEQYF.

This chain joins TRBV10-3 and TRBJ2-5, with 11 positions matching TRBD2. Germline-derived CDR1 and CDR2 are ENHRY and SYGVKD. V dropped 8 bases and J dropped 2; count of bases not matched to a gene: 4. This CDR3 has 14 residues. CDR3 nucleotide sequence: TGTGCCATCGCTAGCGGGGGGCTACAAGAGACCCAGTACTTC. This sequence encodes CAIASGGLQETQYF.

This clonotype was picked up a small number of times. CDR3 amino acids: CASSPWTGSNQPQHF. In DNA form, the CDR3 reads TGTGCCAGCAGCCCCTGGACAGGGAGCAATCAGCCCCAGCATTTT. The chain employs TRBV7-2 and TRBJ1-5; TRBD1 agrees at 8 bases. This CDR3 spans 15 amino acids. The V segment lost 5 bases and the J segment 1 base; nucleotides outside the gene matches: 4. Germline assignment: CDR1 SGHTA and CDR2 FQGNSA.

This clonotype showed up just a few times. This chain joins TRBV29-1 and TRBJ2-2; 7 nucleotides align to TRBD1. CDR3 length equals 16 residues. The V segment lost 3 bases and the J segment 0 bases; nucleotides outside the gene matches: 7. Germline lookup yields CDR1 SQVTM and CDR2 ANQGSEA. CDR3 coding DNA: TGCAGCGTTGAGGGGCACAGGGGAACGAACACCGGGGAGCTGTTTTTT. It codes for CSVEGHRGTNTGELFF.

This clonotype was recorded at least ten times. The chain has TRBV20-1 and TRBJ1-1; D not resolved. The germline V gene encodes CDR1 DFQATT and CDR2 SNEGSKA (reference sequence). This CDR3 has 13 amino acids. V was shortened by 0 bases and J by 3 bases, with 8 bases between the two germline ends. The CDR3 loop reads CSARDPGDTEAFF. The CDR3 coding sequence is TGCAGTGCTAGAGATCCTGGGGACACTGAAGCTTTCTTT.

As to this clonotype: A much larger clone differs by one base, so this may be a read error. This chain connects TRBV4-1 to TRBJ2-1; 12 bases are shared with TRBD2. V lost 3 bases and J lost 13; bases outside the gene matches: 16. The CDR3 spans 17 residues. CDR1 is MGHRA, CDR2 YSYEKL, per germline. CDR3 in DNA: TGCGCCAGCAGCCAGACAGCTAGCGGGGGGGCTTCAGAGACCCAGTTCTTC. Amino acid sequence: CASSQTASGGASETQFF.

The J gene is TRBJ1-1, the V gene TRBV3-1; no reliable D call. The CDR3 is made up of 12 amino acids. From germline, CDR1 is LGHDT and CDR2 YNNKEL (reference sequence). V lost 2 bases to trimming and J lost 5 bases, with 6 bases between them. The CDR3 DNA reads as TGTGCCAGCAGCCAAACCAGGACTGAAGCTTTCTTT. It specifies CASSQTRTEAFF.

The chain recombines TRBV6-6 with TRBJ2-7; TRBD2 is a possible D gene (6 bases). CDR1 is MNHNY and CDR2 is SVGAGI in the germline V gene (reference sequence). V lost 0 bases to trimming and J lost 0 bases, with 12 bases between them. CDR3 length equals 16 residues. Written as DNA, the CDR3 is TGTGCCAGCAGTTACTCGGGCCGGGGGAGCTCCTACGAGCAGTACTTC. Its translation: CASSYSGRGSSYEQYF.

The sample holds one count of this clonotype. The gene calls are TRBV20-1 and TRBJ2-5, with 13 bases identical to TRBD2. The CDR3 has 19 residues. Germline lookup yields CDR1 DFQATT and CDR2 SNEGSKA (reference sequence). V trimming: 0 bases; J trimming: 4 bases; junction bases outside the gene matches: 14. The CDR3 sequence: CSARDVRWTSGSVGETQYF. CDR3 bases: TGCAGTGCTAGAGATGTACGGTGGACTAGCGGGAGTGTTGGAGAGACCCAGTACTTC.

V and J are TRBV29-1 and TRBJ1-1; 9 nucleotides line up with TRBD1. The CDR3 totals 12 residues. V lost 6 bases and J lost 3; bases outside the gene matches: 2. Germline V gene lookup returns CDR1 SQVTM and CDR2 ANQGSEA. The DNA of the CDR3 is TGCAGCGTGCGGACAGGGGACACTGAAGCTTTCTTT. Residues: CSVRTGDTEAFF.

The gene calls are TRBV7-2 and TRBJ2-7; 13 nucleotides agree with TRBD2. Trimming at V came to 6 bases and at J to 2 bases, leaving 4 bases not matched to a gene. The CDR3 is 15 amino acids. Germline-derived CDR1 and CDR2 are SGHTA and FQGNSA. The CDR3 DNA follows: TGTGCCAGCAGTGGACTAGCGGGAGTAACCTACGAGCAGTACTTC. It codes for CASSGLAGVTYEQYF.

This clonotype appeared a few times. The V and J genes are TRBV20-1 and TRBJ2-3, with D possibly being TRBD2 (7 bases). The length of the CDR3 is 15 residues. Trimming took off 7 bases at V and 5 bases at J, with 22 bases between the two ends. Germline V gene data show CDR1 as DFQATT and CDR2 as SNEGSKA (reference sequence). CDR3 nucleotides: TGCAGTGTCACAGAGGGGGGGGCGCGTATAGATACGCAGTATTTT. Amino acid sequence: CSVTEGGARIDTQYF.

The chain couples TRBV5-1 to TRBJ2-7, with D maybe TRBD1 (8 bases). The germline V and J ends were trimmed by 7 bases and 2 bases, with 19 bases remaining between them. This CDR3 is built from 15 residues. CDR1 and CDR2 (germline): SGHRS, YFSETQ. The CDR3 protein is CASREAGGLTYEQYF. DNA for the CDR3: TGCGCCAGCCGGGAGGCAGGGGGCCTCACCTACGAGCAGTACTTC. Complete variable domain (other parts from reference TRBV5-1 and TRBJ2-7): KAGVTQTPRYLIKTRGQQVTLSCSPISGHRSVSWYQQTPGQGLQFLFEYFSETQRNKGNFPGRFSGRQFSNSRSEMNVSTLELGDSALYLCASREAGGLTYEQYFGPGTRLTVT.

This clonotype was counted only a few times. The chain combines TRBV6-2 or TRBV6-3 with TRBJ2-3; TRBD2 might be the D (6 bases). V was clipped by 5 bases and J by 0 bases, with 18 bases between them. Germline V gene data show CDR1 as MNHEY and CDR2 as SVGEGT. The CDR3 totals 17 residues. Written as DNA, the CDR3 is TGTGCCAGCAGTCGGGTGGGAGGCGGAGGGAGCACAGATACGCAGTATTTT. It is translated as CASSRVGGGGSTDTQYF.

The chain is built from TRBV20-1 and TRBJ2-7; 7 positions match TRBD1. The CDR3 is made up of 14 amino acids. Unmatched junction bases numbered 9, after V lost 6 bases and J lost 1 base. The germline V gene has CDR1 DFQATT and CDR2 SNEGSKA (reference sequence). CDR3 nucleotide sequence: TGCAGTGCCACCCCACAGGGGCGATCCTACGAGCAGTACTTC. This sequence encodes CSATPQGRSYEQYF.

The CDR3 bases are TGCGCCAGCAACTCACCCGGCAGCACAGATACGCAGTATTTT. Amino acid sequence: CASNSPGSTDTQYF. V usage is TRBV4-1 and J usage is TRBJ2-3; D is undetermined. The V and J ends lost 7 bases and 0 bases respectively, with 11 bases between them. CDR1 MGHRA and CDR2 YSYEKL come from the germline V gene. The length of the CDR3 is 14 residues.

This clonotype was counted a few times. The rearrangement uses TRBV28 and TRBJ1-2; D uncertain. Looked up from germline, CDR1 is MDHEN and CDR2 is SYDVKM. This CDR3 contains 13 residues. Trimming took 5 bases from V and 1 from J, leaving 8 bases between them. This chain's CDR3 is CASSIGFNYGYTF. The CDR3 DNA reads TGTGCCAGCAGTATAGGGTTTAACTATGGCTACACCTTC.